This paragraph covers one T cell receptor beta chain sequence. The antigen is not known. The data originate from a study of cytomegalovirus exposure and HLA in healthy donors. Whole-study results and caveats: A later analysis linked a missense variant in DCLRE1C to the trimming of TCR beta V and J genes. It emerged from a later analysis that several of the most significant clusters appeared to be linked to common viral pathogens. Sequencing depth roughly uniform across donors was assumed in presence/absence analyses.

PCR primers comprised 60 Vbeta and 13 Jbeta primers. Libraries were prepared by immunoSEQ multiplex PCR; TCRdb keeps only in-frame clonotypes and omits some of them. The sample includes under 130,000 clones, 12% of them seen just once. This sequence originates from a man in his forties in good health and CMV-seropositive. The sequenced sample was PBMCs.

The chain's CDR3 is CASSPDRANTEAFF. CDR3 bases: TGTGCCAGCTCCCCGGACAGGGCGAACACTGAAGCTTTCTTT. The chain has TRBV18 and TRBJ1-1, with TRBD1 matching over 8 bases. This CDR3 has 14 residues. Looked up from germline, CDR1 is KGHSH and CDR2 is LQKENI. The trim removed 6 bases at V and 1 base at J, leaving 4 bases unmatched. Filled out from reference TRBV18 and TRBJ1-1, the complete variable domain reads NAGVMQNPRHLVRRRGQEARLRCSPMKGHSHVYWYRQLPEEGLKFMVYLQKENIIDESGMPKERFSAEFPKEGPSILRIQQVVRGDSAAYFCASSPDRANTEAFFGQGTRLTVV.